These 17 T cell receptor beta chains were all obtained from the same sample, sequenced in a study of CD4 T cells in relation to SARS-CoV-2 and coronaviruses. Data came from immunoSEQ multiplex PCR; TCRdb stores just in-frame clones and leaves some out. The data contain 55,000 to 75,000 clones, about nine tenths of them singletons. The unexposed donors gave CD4+ T cells in about 2011-2018, prior to COVID-19. Sequenced: memory CD4+ T cells from PBMCs. These receptors were obtained from a human donor in good health.

The chain has TRBV3-1 (or the pseudogene TRBV3-2) and TRBJ1-4; D gene ambiguous. Trimming took off 0 bases at V and 5 bases at J, with 10 bases between the two ends. Germline CDR1 reads LGHDT; CDR2 reads YNNKEL (reference sequence). The CDR3 runs 15 residues. The CDR3 spells CASSQEGRLNEKLFF. The CDR3 bases are TGTGCCAGCAGCCAAGAGGGTCGATTAAATGAAAAACTGTTTTTT.

The rearrangement uses TRBV5-1 and TRBJ2-2; 8 nucleotides match TRBD2. The CDR3 contains 17 residues. The V gene's germline CDR1 is SGHRS and CDR2 YFSETQ. Losses at the gene ends were 5 bases for V and 0 bases for J; bases not matched to a gene: 9. CDR3 region: CASRALPGLANTGELFF. CDR3 nucleotide sequence: TGCGCCAGCAGGGCTCTACCGGGACTAGCGAACACCGGGGAGCTGTTTTTT.

The chain joins TRBV5-1 to TRBJ1-6; possibly TRBD1 for D (5 bases). This CDR3 region has 17 residues. Per the germline V gene, CDR1 is SGHRS and CDR2 is YFSETQ. The V and J ends lost 4 bases and 7 bases respectively, with 21 bases between them. CDR3 sequence reads: CASSPGTASVLNSPLHF. The CDR3 nucleotides read TGCGCCAGCAGCCCCGGGACGGCCTCGGTACTAAATTCACCCCTCCACTTT. The whole variable domain, filled in from reference TRBV5-1 and TRBJ1-6, reads KAGVTQTPRYLIKTRGQQVTLSCSPISGHRSVSWYQQTPGQGLQFLFEYFSETQRNKGNFPGRFSGRQFSNSRSEMNVSTLELGDSALYLCASSPGTASVLNSPLHFGNGTRLTVT.

This clone was counted a single time. This chain links TRBV7-9 with TRBJ2-5, with D possibly being TRBD1 (6 bases). The CDR3 is 16 amino acids. In germline, CDR1 is SEHNR, CDR2 FQNEAQ (reference sequence). The V end was cut by 1 base, the J end by 5 bases, with 17 bases between. The CDR3 protein is CASSLGDILGVETQYF. In DNA, the CDR3 is TGTGCCAGCAGCTTAGGGGACATCCTTGGTGTGGAGACCCAGTACTTC.

This clone was counted only a few times. The rearrangement joins TRBV5-1 to TRBJ2-1; D gene uncertain. Trimming cost V 0 bases and J 7 bases, with 11 bases left between them. Germline lookup yields CDR1 SGHRS and CDR2 YFSETQ. The CDR3 totals 14 residues. The CDR3 DNA follows: TGCGCCAGCAGCTTGGGGGCCTACAGTAATGAGCAGTTCTTC. This sequence encodes CASSLGAYSNEQFF.

The CDR3 DNA reads as TGTGCCAGCAGCTTAATGGCGGGGGGCGAAGAGACCCAGTACTTC. Encoded protein: CASSLMAGGEETQYF. The chain recombines TRBV7-2 with TRBJ2-5; TRBD2 agrees at 8 bases. V trimming: 2 bases; J trimming: 3 bases; junction bases outside the gene matches: 5. The germline gives CDR1 SGHTA, CDR2 FQGNSA. CDR3 length equals 15 residues.

The chain combines TRBV7-2 with TRBJ2-2, with 12 bases fitting TRBD2. The CDR3 sequence is 14 residues long. J lost 5 bases, V lost 5 bases, and 0 bases had no gene match. From germline, CDR1 is SGHTA and CDR2 FQGNSA. The chain's CDR3 is CASSGTSGTGELFF. CDR3 nucleotides: TGTGCCAGCAGCGGGACTAGCGGGACCGGGGAGCTGTTTTTT.

This clone has just one count. V and J are TRBV19 and TRBJ1-1, with 7 bases lining up with TRBD1. The CDR3 length is 14 residues. V was clipped by 4 bases and J by 6 bases; unmatched bases: 8. Germline assignment: CDR1 LNHDA and CDR2 SQIVND (reference sequence). DNA for the CDR3: TGTGCCAGTAGTACAGGGGGGAGTTTGGCTGAAGCTTTCTTT. This gives the protein CASSTGGSLAEAFF.

This clone has just one count. The V call is TRBV5-1, the J call TRBJ2-7; D could derive from TRBD1 or TRBD2 (5 bases each). CDR3 length: 16 residues. Germline V gene sequence: CDR1 SGHRS, CDR2 YFSETQ. V lost 0 bases and J 1 base, leaving 14 bases between the germline ends. The CDR3 here is CASSLDPGSGSYEQYF. DNA for the CDR3: TGCGCCAGCAGCTTGGACCCAGGGTCGGGGTCCTACGAGCAGTACTTC.

The gene calls are TRBV9 and TRBJ1-3; D perhaps matches TRBD1 (5 bases). The CDR3 is made up of 17 amino acids. The V end was cut by 3 bases, the J end by 0 bases, with 16 bases between. The germline V gene has CDR1 SGDLS and CDR2 YYNGEE. The CDR3 protein is CASSGDELTSSGNTIYF. CDR3 coding DNA: TGTGCCAGCAGCGGGGACGAGCTAACGAGCTCTGGAAACACCATATATTTT.

The chain is built from TRBV3-1 (or the pseudogene TRBV3-2) and TRBJ1-2; a possible D gene is TRBD1 (5 bases). The CDR3 has 11 amino acids. The germline V gene encodes CDR1 LGHDT and CDR2 YNNKEL (reference sequence). The V end lost 6 bases, the J end lost 8 bases, and 10 bases lay between the germline ends. CDR3 in amino acids: CASRGVGGYTF. In DNA form, the CDR3 reads TGTGCCAGCAGGGGGGTTGGAGGCTACACCTTC.

The V call is TRBV3-1 (or the pseudogene TRBV3-2), the J call TRBJ1-5; maybe TRBD1 (6 bases). Germline CDR1 reads LGHDT; CDR2 reads YNNKEL (reference sequence). The CDR3 contains 13 residues. Trimming removed 7 bases at V and 6 bases at J, with 13 bases between. The CDR3 spells CASTGGLGQPQHF. DNA for the CDR3: TGTGCCAGCACCGGGGGCCTCGGTCAGCCCCAGCATTTT.

This clone was picked up a small number of times. The chain uses TRBV9 and TRBJ1-6; D is unresolved. Trimming took 3 bases from V and 8 from J, leaving 6 bases between them. This CDR3 is built from 12 residues. Germline V gene data show CDR1 as SGDLS and CDR2 as YYNGEE. The CDR3 DNA sequence: TGTGCCAGCAGCGGTGCTCATTCACCCCTCCACTTT. Translating it yields CASSGAHSPLHF.

The rearrangement joins TRBV5-4 to TRBJ1-2; no definite D call. Trimming left V 1 base short and J 5 bases short, with 6 bases between. The CDR3 is 12 residues long. Germline assignment: CDR1 SGHNT and CDR2 YYREEE (reference sequence). CDR3 nucleotide sequence: TGTGCCAGCAGCTTGCGGGAGTATGGCTACACCTTC. Its translation: CASSLREYGYTF.

V and J are TRBV7-2 and TRBJ1-1, with 7 bases aligning to TRBD1. Trimming took 4 bases from V and 4 from J; bases not matched to a gene: 3. The CDR3 is made up of 13 amino acids. Germline V gene data show CDR1 as SGHTA and CDR2 as FQGNSA. CDR3 in DNA: TGTGCCAGCAGCTCGTCAGGGGGCACTGAAGCTTTCTTT. Translated: CASSSSGGTEAFF.

CDR3 in DNA: TGTGCCAGCAGCTCATTGGACAGCCAGAGCCAAGAGACCCAGTACTTC. As protein: CASSSLDSQSQETQYF. This chain links TRBV7-6 with TRBJ2-5, with D perhaps matching TRBD1 (6 bases). The germline V and J ends were trimmed by 4 bases and 1 base, with 16 bases remaining between them. This CDR3 region has 16 residues. Germline V lookup: CDR1 SGHVS, CDR2 FNYEAQ.

The rearrangement uses TRBV9 and TRBJ1-3; 10 bases align to TRBD1. Germline CDR1 is SGDLS and CDR2 is YYNGEE. The CDR3 totals 15 residues. J gave up 3 bases and V 3 bases, and 3 bases lay outside the gene matches. This CDR3 is CASSAGTGDGNTIYF. The DNA for the CDR3 is TGTGCCAGCAGCGCGGGGACAGGGGATGGAAACACCATATATTTT.